This record concerns one TCR beta chain sequence. What it binds is unknown. This sample stems from a study of cytomegalovirus exposure and HLA in healthy donors. At the level of the study: The approximately 130 validation repertoires and the approximately 690 first-cohort repertoires shared a platform, a later analysis reported.

While the first cohort had 600 to 750 subjects, the donors belonged to the separate validation cohort of about 110 subjects. Study-wide results and limits: Confirmation in vitro established that a few CMV-associated chains were specific for CMV antigens. Across donors, most TCRs were seen rarely, yet some public ones were widespread.

The protocol was immunoSEQ multiplex PCR, while the TCRdb copy is restricted to in-frame clones and leaves out a portion. In the table there are some 48,000 clones, roughly 94% of which are singletons. Trimming shortened V by 5 bases and J by 3 bases, and 14 bases separated the two germline ends. From germline, CDR1 is SGHAT and CDR2 FQNNGV. The CDR3 is 14 amino acids. What was sequenced was PBMCs. This rearrangement joins TRBV11-2 to TRBJ2-7; weak D call: TRBD1 (6 bases). This clonotype was obtained from a woman between 18 and 30 years old in good health and CMV-seropositive. CDR3: CASSAQGPFYEQYF. The CDR3 bases are TGTGCCAGCAGCGCCCAGGGGCCTTTCTACGAGCAGTACTTC. Combining the CDR3 with reference TRBV11-2 and TRBJ2-7 gives the whole variable domain EAGVAQSPRYKIIEKRQSVAFWCNPISGHATLYWYQQILGQGPKLLIQFQNNGVVDDSQLPKDRFSAERLKGVDSTLKIQPAKLEDSAVYLCASSAQGPFYEQYFGPGTRLTVT.